This TCR beta chain was obtained from a study of cytomegalovirus exposure and HLA in healthy donors. The PCR employed 60 Vbeta primers together with 13 Jbeta primers. Assay: immunoSEQ multiplex PCR; the TCRdb copy retains only in-frame clones and omits some. The repertoire holds 250,000 to 350,000 clones, with around 86% as singletons. V was trimmed by 5 bases and J by 5 bases, leaving 12 bases between them. The CDR3 covers 13 residues. Germline CDR1 and CDR2: SGHTA and FQGNSA. The receptor comes from a middle-aged man in good health and CMV-seropositive. Sequencing input: PBMCs. The V call is TRBV7-2, the J call TRBJ1-2; D remains unclear. CDR3 region: CASSPHSQYGYTF. The CDR3 DNA reads TGTGCCAGCAGCCCGCACAGTCAGTATGGCTACACCTTC.